Listed here are 32 T cell receptor beta chains from one sample, sequenced in a study of T cells in Graves' hyperthyroidism and ophthalmopathy. There were TCR beta CDR3 regions amplified from RNA transcripts. An initial round of RT-PCR targeting the TCR CDR3 relied on the HTBI primer set. A single record per CDR3 protein comes from TCRdb applying MiXCR to the multiplex PCR reads. The sample shows hundreds of thousands of distinct CDR3 sequences, roughly 46% of them seen only once. What was sequenced was peripheral blood or thyroid tissue (not recorded which). These TCRs come from an adult man with Graves' disease, either hyperthyroidism or ophthalmopathy (not recorded which).

This chain connects TRBV7-9 to TRBJ1-2; no reliable D call. V dropped 5 bases and J dropped 4 bases, with 20 bases sitting between them. This CDR3 contains 16 residues. Germline V gene sequence: CDR1 SEHNR, CDR2 FQNEAQ (reference sequence). The chain's CDR3 is CASSPMTGSYFYGYTF. The CDR3 DNA sequence: TGTGCCAGCAGCCCAATGACGGGAAGCTACTTCTATGGCTACACCTTC.

Notes on this clonotype: A much larger clone differs from this one at a single base, so this may be a read error. The chain is built from TRBV29-1 and TRBJ1-1; TRBD1 matches 7 bases. This CDR3 has 13 residues. Germline V gene data show CDR1 as SQVTM and CDR2 as ANQGSEA. The CDR3 DNA is TGCAGCGTCCGACAGGGAACGAACACTGACGCTTTCTTT. Translating it yields CSVRQGTNTDAFF.

J is TRBJ1-5 and V is TRBV6-2 or TRBV6-3; D call uncertain. This CDR3 region has 13 residues. Germline CDR1 is MNHEY and CDR2 is SVGEGT. Trimming removed 0 bases from V and 4 bases from J, with 4 bases in between. The CDR3 DNA sequence: TGTGCCAGCAGTTACTCCCTGAATCAGCCCCAGCATTTT. Its translation: CASSYSLNQPQHF.

The rearrangement uses TRBV10-3 and TRBJ1-1; 7 bases agree with TRBD1. This CDR3 spans 12 amino acids. The V segment lost 3 bases and the J segment 8 bases; nucleotides outside the gene matches: 3. The V gene's germline CDR1 is ENHRY and CDR2 SYGVKD. CDR3 loop: CAISDPGQEAFF. The CDR3 DNA sequence: TGTGCCATCAGTGACCCGGGACAGGAAGCTTTCTTT.

This clonotype was found many times. The chain combines TRBV7-2 with TRBJ2-5; no firm D call. This CDR3 contains 11 residues. V was shortened by 6 bases and J by 5 bases, with 7 bases between the two germline ends. Germline V gives CDR1 SGHTA, CDR2 FQGNSA. CDR3 sequence: CASSRRETQYF. The CDR3 coding sequence is TGTGCCAGCAGTCGAAGGGAGACCCAGTACTTC.

This chain links TRBV20-1 with TRBJ1-5; D is possibly TRBD1 (5 bases). The CDR3 consists of 15 residues. Trimming stripped 1 base from V and 3 bases from J, with 13 bases between. Germline lookup yields CDR1 DFQATT and CDR2 SNEGSKA (reference sequence). CDR3 residues: CSARGPWGPNQPQHF. CDR3 coding DNA: TGCAGTGCTAGAGGTCCGTGGGGACCCAATCAGCCCCAGCATTTT.

DNA for the CDR3: TGCAGCGTTGAAGGTATTGGGTATGAAAAACTGTTTTTT. This sequence encodes CSVEGIGYEKLFF. The rearrangement joins TRBV29-1 to TRBJ1-4; D ambiguous. Germline values: CDR1 SQVTM, CDR2 ANQGSEA. The V and J ends lost 1 base and 6 bases respectively, with 9 bases between them. The CDR3 is 13 amino acids.

The V call is TRBV20-1, the J call TRBJ1-5; 12 nucleotides agree with TRBD1. CDR3 length: 15 amino acids. Germline V gene data show CDR1 as DFQATT and CDR2 as SNEGSKA (reference sequence). V was pared by 3 bases and J by 6 bases, with 6 bases of the junction left unmatched. This CDR3 is CSARTGTGGFQPQHF. CDR3 DNA sequence: TGCAGTGCTAGGACAGGGACAGGGGGCTTTCAGCCCCAGCATTTT.

The V call is TRBV12-3 or TRBV12-4, the J call TRBJ1-5, with D perhaps matching TRBD1 (5 bases). The CDR3 consists of 15 residues. V lost 4 bases and J 5 bases, leaving 15 bases between the germline ends. The CDR3 sequence is CASSSGWDSDQPQHF. The CDR3 region has the DNA TGTGCCAGCAGTTCGGGCTGGGACTCGGATCAGCCCCAGCATTTT.

This clonotype was seen repeatedly, ten times or more. V is TRBV29-1 and J is TRBJ1-4; TRBD1 might be the D (5 bases). The V gene lost 5 bases and the J gene lost 4 bases, with 14 bases spanning the gap. The germline V gene encodes CDR1 SQVTM and CDR2 ANQGSEA. This CDR3 is 14 amino acids long. The CDR3 loop is CSVHGTDINEKLFF. CDR3 sequence (DNA): TGCAGCGTTCACGGGACGGATATTAATGAAAAACTGTTTTTT. The entire variable domain, with the rest obtained from reference TRBV29-1 and TRBJ1-4, is as follows: SAVISQKPSRDICQRGTSLTIQCQVDSQVTMMFWYRQQPGQSLTLIATANQGSEATYESGFVIDKFPISRPNLTFSTLTVSNMSPEDSSIYLCSVHGTDINEKLFFGSGTQLSVL.

The chain links TRBV28 to TRBJ1-4; D not resolved. This CDR3 is 15 amino acids long. Trimming removed 2 bases at V and 5 bases at J, with 12 bases between. The germline V gene has CDR1 MDHEN and CDR2 SYDVKM. CDR3 amino acids: CASSLGSGKNEKLFF. CDR3 sequence (DNA): TGTGCCAGCAGTTTAGGTTCCGGGAAGAATGAAAAACTGTTTTTT.

A few counts support this clonotype. CDR3: CASSWELGTEAFF. The CDR3 DNA reads TGCGCCAGCAGTTGGGAGTTGGGGACTGAAGCTTTCTTT. V is TRBV10-1 and J is TRBJ1-1; D is ambiguous. CDR3 length: 13 residues. Germline CDR1 reads WNHNN; CDR2 reads SYGVQD (reference sequence). V lost 5 bases and J 5 bases, leaving 12 bases between the germline ends.

In this sample, this clonotype turned up a few times. This sequence joins TRBV5-1 and TRBJ2-2; 13 nucleotides match TRBD2. Losses at the gene ends were 4 bases for V and 5 bases for J; bases not matched to a gene: 5. CDR1 SGHRS and CDR2 YFSETQ come from the germline V gene. This CDR3 has 16 amino acids. The CDR3: CASSDGLAGVTGELFF. The CDR3 DNA reads as TGCGCCAGCAGCGACGGACTAGCGGGAGTTACCGGGGAGCTGTTTTTT. The whole variable domain, filled in from reference TRBV5-1 and TRBJ2-2, reads KAGVTQTPRYLIKTRGQQVTLSCSPISGHRSVSWYQQTPGQGLQFLFEYFSETQRNKGNFPGRFSGRQFSNSRSEMNVSTLELGDSALYLCASSDGLAGVTGELFFGEGSRLTVL.

With regard to this clonotype: Germline and junction disagree at one end, which may indicate a read error. The rearrangement uses TRBV24-1 and TRBJ1-5; D uncertain. CDR3 length: 14 amino acids. CDR1 KGHDR and CDR2 SFDVKD come from the germline V gene. The CDR3 is CASSLSGLNQPQHF. The DNA of the CDR3 is TGTGCCAGCAGTTTATCAGGACTTAATCAGCCCCAGCATTTT.

Comment on this clonotype: A much larger clone sits a single nucleotide away, making a read error possible. V is TRBV6-1 and J is TRBJ2-5, with D possibly TRBD1 on 6 matching bases. Trimming removed 6 bases at V and 3 bases at J, with 11 bases between. The length of the CDR3 is 13 residues. CDR1 is MNHNS and CDR2 is SASEGT in the germline V gene. The CDR3 DNA follows: TGTGCCAGCAGCCACGGACAGAAAGAGACCCAGTACTTC. It is translated as CASSHGQKETQYF.

This clonotype was counted a few times. The rearrangement links TRBV20-1 to TRBJ1-3; D unresolved. Trimming stripped 4 bases from V and 2 bases from J, with 15 bases between. This CDR3 is 15 amino acids long. CDR1 and CDR2 (germline): DFQATT, SNEGSKA (reference sequence). In nucleotides, the CDR3 is TGCAGTGCTACGGCCCGGGGAAGAACTGGAAACACCATATATTTT. Protein: CSATARGRTGNTIYF.

The rearrangement joins TRBV6-5 to TRBJ1-6; tentative D call: TRBD1 (6 bases). V dropped 5 bases and J dropped 0 bases, with 11 bases sitting between them. From germline, CDR1 is MNHEY and CDR2 SVGAGI. The CDR3 has 16 amino acids. CDR3 protein: CASSVLQGSYNSPLHF. CDR3 sequence (DNA): TGTGCCAGCAGTGTACTACAGGGCTCCTATAATTCACCCCTCCACTTT.

For the CDR3, the DNA is TGTGCCAGCAGCTTAGTAGGACAGACCCAGTACTTC. It is translated as CASSLVGQTQYF. The chain uses TRBV7-9 and TRBJ2-5; D remains ambiguous. The germline V gene encodes CDR1 SEHNR and CDR2 FQNEAQ (reference sequence). The germline V and J ends were trimmed by 1 base and 6 bases, with 6 bases remaining between them. This CDR3 is built from 12 residues.

Of note for this clonotype: Given a much more abundant clone one base away, this may be a read error. The chain uses TRBV7-9 and TRBJ1-3; D remains unclear. The CDR3 is made up of 15 amino acids. From germline, CDR1 is SEHNR and CDR2 FQNEAQ (reference sequence). The chain's CDR3 is CASSSVGYSGNSIYF. In DNA, the CDR3 is TGTGCCAGCAGCTCAGTGGGGTACTCTGGAAACTCCATATATTTT.

This clonotype was detected a few times. The chain's CDR3 is CASILQETQYF. As DNA, the CDR3 is TGTGCCAGCATTCTCCAAGAGACCCAGTACTTC. The chain is built from TRBV12-3 or TRBV12-4 and TRBJ2-5, with unresolved D. V was shortened by 7 bases and J by 1 base, with 4 bases between the two germline ends. The CDR3 covers 11 residues.

About this clonotype: Possible read error: a much larger clone is one base away. Without the conserved terminal phenylalanine or tryptophan, this CDR3 likely stems from a read error. The CDR3 loop is CASSSRQALYGYTL. DNA for the CDR3: TGTGCCAGCAGCTCGCGACAGGCCCTCTATGGCTACACCCTC. J is TRBJ1-2 and V is TRBV25-1; D possibly corresponds to TRBD1 (6 bases). The CDR3 contains 14 residues. V was trimmed by 6 bases and J by 4 bases, leaving 15 bases between them. The germline V gene has CDR1 MGHDK and CDR2 SYGVNS.

This chain connects TRBV2 to TRBJ1-2; 7 positions match TRBD1. The germline V gene encodes CDR1 SNHLY and CDR2 FYNNEI. V dropped 0 bases and J dropped 13; count of bases not matched to a gene: 11. The CDR3 consists of 14 residues. The chain's CDR3 is CASSEAPGGQHGTF. The CDR3 DNA reads as TGTGCCAGCAGTGAAGCACCGGGGGGACAGCACGGCACCTTC.

Concerning this clonotype: This may be a read error, as it is one base from a much larger clone. This chain links TRBV7-3 with TRBJ1-4; D uncertain. V lost 5 bases and J 6 bases, leaving 10 bases between the germline ends. The germline CDR1 and CDR2 sequences are SGHTA and FQGTGA. The CDR3 consists of 13 residues. This CDR3 reads CASSPNHDEKLFF. The CDR3 DNA sequence: TGTGCCAGCAGCCCGAACCACGATGAAAAACTGTTTTTT. Filled out from reference TRBV7-3 and TRBJ1-4, the complete variable domain reads GAGVSQTPSNKVTEKGKYVELRCDPISGHTALYWYRQSLGQGPEFLIYFQGTGAADDSGLPNDRFFAVRPEGSVSTLKIQRTERGDSAVYLCASSPNHDEKLFFGSGTQLSVL.

Many counts were recorded for this clonotype. The CDR3, as DNA: TGTGCCACCAGTGATGTCAGAGCGGGAGCAGAGACCCAGTACTTC. Amino acid sequence: CATSDVRAGAETQYF. The J gene is TRBJ2-5, the V gene TRBV24-1; 8 bases are a match to TRBD2. Germline CDR1 KGHDR, CDR2 SFDVKD. The CDR3 has 15 residues. V shed 3 bases, J shed 4 bases, and the junction held 6 bases outside the gene matches.

Many counts were recorded for this clonotype. CDR3 sequence reads: CSARDRQNYGYTF. CDR3 sequence (DNA): TGCAGTGCTAGAGACAGGCAAAACTATGGCTACACCTTC. The chain is built from TRBV20-1 and TRBJ1-2; D call uncertain. The CDR3 contains 13 residues. Germline assignment: CDR1 DFQATT and CDR2 SNEGSKA (reference sequence). V lost 0 bases and J lost 2, with 7 bases in between.

The J gene is TRBJ2-7, the V gene TRBV7-9; 11 positions agree with TRBD2. CDR1 is SEHNR and CDR2 is FQNEAQ in the germline V gene (reference sequence). V was pared by 4 bases and J by 5 bases, with 4 bases of the junction left unmatched. The CDR3 covers 14 residues. CDR3 loop: CASSSTSGGDEQYF. The DNA for the CDR3 is TGTGCCAGCAGCTCCACTAGCGGGGGCGACGAGCAGTACTTC.

In its sample, this clonotype was seen a few times. The rearrangement uses TRBV19 and TRBJ1-2; D remains ambiguous. CDR1 LNHDA and CDR2 SQIVND come from the germline V gene (reference sequence). This CDR3 has 14 residues. Trimming cost V 4 bases and J 8 bases, with 17 bases left between them. CDR3 sequence: CASSTVGESWGYTF. The CDR3 nucleotides read TGTGCCAGTAGTACCGTTGGGGAGTCGTGGGGCTACACCTTC.

In this sample, this clonotype turned up once. The chain carries TRBV7-3 and TRBJ1-2; tentatively, D is TRBD1 (6 bases). V was cut by 5 bases and J by 4 bases, with 23 bases left in between. The CDR3 has 17 amino acids. The V gene's germline CDR1 is SGHTA and CDR2 FQGTGA. The CDR3 protein is CASSRSGGGQNFYGYTF. The CDR3 nucleotides read TGTGCCAGCAGCCGAAGCGGGGGGGGGCAGAACTTCTATGGCTACACCTTC.

The V and J genes are TRBV12-3 or TRBV12-4 and TRBJ1-1; 7 nucleotides agree with TRBD1. V lost 7 bases to trimming and J lost 4 bases; unmatched junction nucleotides: 3. CDR3 size: 12 residues. The CDR3, as DNA: TGTGCCAGCACACAGGGGTTCACTGAAGCTTTCTTT. Its translation is CASTQGFTEAFF.

This clonotype was seen at least ten times. V is TRBV29-1 and J is TRBJ1-1, with 8 bases lining up with TRBD1. With 6 bases clipped from V and 0 bases from J, the junction kept 6 bases outside the gene matches. The CDR3 spans 14 residues. CDR1 and CDR2 from the germline V gene are SQVTM and ANQGSEA. CDR3 sequence reads: CSVRDRLLNTEAFF. The CDR3 DNA reads TGCAGCGTCCGGGACAGGTTATTGAACACTGAAGCTTTCTTT.

This chain links TRBV7-2 with TRBJ1-2; 9 bases are a match to TRBD1. V lost 5 bases and J lost 8; bases outside the gene matches: 15. Germline V lookup: CDR1 SGHTA, CDR2 FQGNSA. The CDR3 covers 16 residues. CDR3 coding DNA: TGTGCCAGCAGCCCTCGTCCCGGGACAGGGACGGACGGCTACACCTTC. Translating gives CASSPRPGTGTDGYTF.

Note on this clonotype: The junction does not match germline at one end; this may be a read error. CDR3 loop: CASSLAGDGGYGHTF. The CDR3 nucleotides are TGTGCCAGCAGCTTAGCCGGAGACGGAGGCTATGGCCACACCTTC. The genes are TRBV7-6 and TRBJ1-2; D uncertain. Per the germline V gene, CDR1 is SGHVS and CDR2 is FNYEAQ. The CDR3 has 15 amino acids.